Here is one T cell receptor (beta chain) with its context. This clone has only a few counts. Its target antigen remains unknown. The sample holds no much larger clone one base away, and base qualities are not on file. From the cysteine up to the phenylalanine, the CDR3 has a length of 19 residues. The sequence is cut down to CDR3 DNA, 57 bases in frame from base 1. V loses 7 bases at its end and J loses 4 bases; junction bases beyond the gene matches: 23. Taken from the germline V gene (reference sequence), the CDR1 and CDR2 loops are LNHDA and SQIVND. The method behind the library was the immunoSEQ multiplex PCR assay. For the multiplex PCR, a mixture combining 60 forward primers for TCR Vbeta segments and 13 reverse primers for TCR Jbeta segments was used. A multiplex PCR assay on genomic DNA amplified the CDR3 region of rearranged TCR beta genes. On the Illumina HiSeq System, the amplified TCR beta libraries were sequenced as 87-base-pair reads. The study's processing was this. A later analysis counted around 72 million unique TCR beta chains across the 650 to 700 repertoires, and some 11 million of these chains were shared by at least two donors. Raw reads were error-corrected and collapsed into unique sequences by a nearest-neighbor algorithm in which closely related sequences were merged to remove PCR and sequencing errors. CDR3 sequences were aligned to IMGT reference sequences to assign V, D and J gene segments. For a sequence to be retained, a match of at least six nucleotides to both a V gene segment and a J gene segment was required. Rearrangements were classified as productive when the CDR3 lacked stop codons and remained in frame with V and J, and all other rearrangements were classified as non-productive. Following IMGT convention, CDR3 was defined as the stretch from the second conserved V-encoded cysteine to the conserved J-encoded phenylalanine. In an earlier analysis of around 570 of the donors, sequences lacking an unambiguous match to a single V gene segment were excluded. In an earlier analysis of a few hundred of the donors, V segments were called functional above 56.7% productive rearrangements and were called segregating when the between-donor standard deviation exceeded 5%. A statistical classification framework was developed to diagnose cytomegalovirus status using the catalog of TCR beta chain sequences. In a later analysis, V and J genes were assigned by comparing TCR nucleotide sequences against IMGT/GENE-DB human TR gene sequences. In a later analysis, CDR3 sequences and most-parsimonious VDJ recombination scenarios were assigned using the TCRdist pipeline. In a later analysis, every TCR beta chain was defined by the combination of its CDR3 amino acid sequence and its V-gene family, and reads without a unique V-gene family were dropped. A later analysis removed 600 or so highly shared, low-generation-probability nucleotide sequences to deal with suspected cross-contamination and a sequencing artifact. In a later analysis, a clonal expansion index was calculated for each public chain from normalized within-repertoire ranks of inferred template counts. A later analysis computed generation probabilities with a VDJ recombination model fitted to out-of-frame rearrangements, and checked the results against IGoR. A later analysis scored TCR-TCR, TCR-HLA and TCR-CMV co-occurrence with hypergeometric tests, applying a repertoire-size bias correction to TCR pairs. A later analysis estimated false discovery rates by permuting HLA or CMV assignments 20 times. In a later analysis, co-occurring TCRs were grouped with DBSCAN, and TCRdist sequence similarity was added when clustering was performed within HLA-allele-positive subsets. Co-occurrence clustering excluded repertoires with fewer than 30,000 or more than 120,000 public chains, plus five with anomalous nucleotide sharing. TCRdb obtained this table from immuneACCESS and retained in-frame rearrangements with V and J assigned. These tables miss some clones; where compared with another copy, unresolved V genes account for less than half of the shortfall, and the remainder is unexplained. The V and J calls and clone size come from that table; D and trimming were worked out from the DNA. A total of about 160,000 clones appear in this sample, approximately 80% of them only once. The ten biggest clones cover under 6.5% of the sample.

The cohort was made up of approximately 700 healthy bone marrow donors. Cohort members were all nominally healthy when sampled, although unrecorded immune exposures were likely present. The donor was CMV seropositive and belonged to the group of 250 to 300 seropositive cohort members. A peripheral blood sample was collected from each donor, and TCR beta sequencing was performed on peripheral blood mononuclear cells. The Qiagen DNeasy Blood Extraction Kit was used to extract genomic DNA from the blood cell samples. The sample belongs to a study of cytomegalovirus exposure and HLA in healthy donors (dated by TCRdb to about 2017). For context, the study as a whole: An earlier analysis of about 560 of the donors reported 250 to 350 Gb of sequence data and roughly 120 million unique TCR beta sequences obtained from about 200 million T cells. Around 330 gigabases of sequencing data and around 88 million unique TCR sequences made up an early release that covered approximately 650 HLA-typed donors. The genetic ancestry cluster associated with self-reported Caucasian donors included 81% of the approximately 400 genotyped donors. The study was designed to test whether signatures of past pathogen exposure could be identified by cataloging public T cell receptors. The study used immunosequencing to profile the T cell repertoires of several hundred subjects and linked those repertoires to cytomegalovirus serostatus. Along with the roughly 610-subject first cohort, a separate validation cohort of over a hundred different subjects was used. The study combined high-throughput TCR immunosequencing, statistical association of individual TCRs with disease status, and machine learning to predict cytomegalovirus infection status. A later analysis re-analyzed previously published TCR beta repertoires from approximately 670 donors and added high-resolution HLA genotyping to study TCR occurrence patterns. In the later analysis, no new phenotypic data were used to find candidate immune exposures; instead, reliance was placed on TCR beta sequences and their occurrence across donors. To decide whether each TCR beta V gene segment behaved as functional or pseudogenic, an earlier analysis of some 540 of the donors relied on high-throughput TCR beta sequencing. Donor age, sex, ethnicity and CMV serostatus were compiled together with the repertoire data. In a later genetic analysis, genome-wide SNP genotypes for 398 of the 666 donors were used, and that subset was treated as a discovery cohort. Every discovery cohort repertoire had been produced on one sequencing platform. Both class I and class II loci were covered by HLA typing, at four-digit resolution. Typing coverage differed by locus: A, B, C, DRB1 and DQB1 were typed in about 620-640 donors, DQA1 in about 500, DPA1 in 600 to 610, and DPB1 in approximately 450. Several DR-DQ haplotypes were treated as single units for association and clustering because of strong linkage in the cohort. On average, around 230,000 unique TCR beta nucleotide sequences were sequenced per donor among 350 to 400 genotyped donors of the cohort, with roughly 18% of those sequences being non-productive.

Overall study outcomes, separate from this receptor: In a later analysis, HLA-associated TCR beta chains were found to be more clonally expanded and to have lower generation probabilities than equally common non-associated chains. According to a later analysis, TCR association rates differed among HLA loci, with DRB1 alleles showing the most associated TCRs and HLA-C alleles showing the fewest. A further reported finding was that TCR beta sequences accurately predicted the HLA-A and HLA-B alleles for most subjects in the first cohort. Correlated functional status among segregating V segments might be attributable to linkage disequilibrium, but an unknown experimental factor could not be ruled out. According to a later analysis, parvovirus B19, influenza, CMV and Epstein-Barr virus appeared linked to several top co-occurrence clusters. The authors suggested that the approach could potentially be extended to other disease states and immunological phenotypes. The 87-base-pair reads could not distinguish some IMGT-functional V segments, including TRBV6-2 and TRBV6-3, so those segments were excluded. While some public TCRs were present in many individuals, most TCR sequences turned up only very rarely across donors. V-gene and J-gene trimming of TCR beta chains was associated with a missense DCLRE1C variant in a later genetic analysis, and the association was replicated in an independent cohort. In an earlier analysis of 587 of the donors, most TCR beta V segments appeared in productive rearrangements about 87% or about 30% of the time, broadly matching IMGT annotations. Because some donors lacked HLA typing at each locus, the association tests relied only on the typed subset. Most CMV-associated TCR beta chains appeared to be HLA-restricted in a later analysis, and the HLA associations seemed to be driven largely by CMV exposure. Presence/absence analyses assumed roughly uniform sequencing depth across donors, an assumption that may not hold. CMV serostatus was the only immune exposure information available for the cohort. This cohort had only TCR beta chains sequenced, and the lack of alpha or paired-chain data limited which features could be detected. Compared with the approximately 670-donor mean, donors in an Asian-associated ancestry cluster had fewer N-insertions in productive TCRs, according to a later genetic analysis. The earlier analysis of a few hundred of the donors excluded roughly 17 rarely observed V segments, including chromosome 9 orphons, because counts were too low. The study listed 164 TCR beta chains as associated with cytomegalovirus. Assigning TCR associations to individual alleles was difficult when HLA alleles, especially DR and DQ, strongly co-occurred. The classifier was reported to diagnose cytomegalovirus status with high specificity and sensitivity in both the original and validation cohorts. A cluster of highly shared sequence variants was judged likely to represent a technical artifact of the sequencing pipeline. A few of the identified cytomegalovirus-associated TCR beta chains were confirmed in vitro to be specific for cytomegalovirus antigens. At a false discovery rate of 0.05, a later analysis linked some 18,000 TCR beta sequences to specific HLA alleles.

The sequence was obtained from a man between 50 and 59 years old in good health and CMV-seropositive. The V and J segments used are TRBV19 and TRBJ1-2, with 8 junctional bases fitting TRBD1. The sample taken for sequencing was PBMCs. The CDR3 amino acid sequence is: CASKSKGKQGVGLGYGYTF. The nucleotides read TGTGCCAGTAAAAGCAAGGGCAAACAGGGGGTTGGCTTGGGCTATGGCTACACCTTC.